The rows below give T cell receptor beta chains drawn from one sample of a study of control samples from healthy donors and cancer patients. Assay: immunoSEQ multiplex PCR; the TCRdb copy retains only in-frame clones and omits some. The sample lists about 130,000 clones; roughly 94% were seen once. Sequenced: PBMCs. The receptors were sampled from a man aged 55 to 70 with colorectal cancer. Each CDR3 is given with its conserved first and last residue. The D gene is left open where the match is weak. Clone size is stated in some rows and not others, as once, few, many or a class when expanded.

V gene	J gene	D gene	clone size	CDR3 protein	CDR3 DNA
TRBV18	TRBJ2-2	TRBD1	.	CASSPLTGVAGTGELFF	TGTGCCAGCTCACCATTGACAGGGGTCGCGGGAACCGGGGAGCTGTTTTTT
TRBV9	TRBJ1-3	TRBD1	.	CASSLTAGTAGNTIYF	TGTGCCAGCAGCCTAACCGCCGGGACAGCTGGAAACACCATATATTTT
TRBV6-1	TRBJ2-7	.	.	CASSEARTALEQYF	TGTGCCAGCAGTGAAGCTCGGACGGCCCTCGAGCAGTACTTC
TRBV19	TRBJ1-1	TRBD1	.	CASSIPPGQARGNTEAFF	TGTGCCAGTAGTATACCCCCGGGACAGGCGAGGGGTAACACTGAAGCTTTCTTT
TRBV18	TRBJ2-3	.	.	CASSPSGPDTQYF	TGTGCCAGCTCCCCCTCGGGTCCAGATACGCAGTATTTT
TRBV13	TRBJ2-1	TRBD2	once	CASSLGLGEGGEQFF	TGTGCCAGCAGCTTAGGCCTTGGGGAGGGAGGTGAGCAGTTCTTC
TRBV7-6	TRBJ1-6	.	.	CASSPAAGNSPLHF	TGTGCCAGCAGCCCCGCTGCAGGTAATTCACCCCTCCACTTT
TRBV4-3	TRBJ1-1	TRBD1	.	CASSQEDRVTEAFF	TGCGCCAGCAGCCAAGAGGACAGGGTCACTGAAGCTTTCTTT
TRBV5-8	TRBJ2-7	TRBD1	.	CASIGTGRVGEQYF	TGTGCCAGCATAGGGACAGGGAGGGTGGGCGAGCAGTACTTC
TRBV4-1	TRBJ1-4	.	.	CASSQGGLLTNEKLFF	TGCGCCAGCAGCCAGGGGGGACTATTGACTAATGAAAAACTGTTTTTT
TRBV19	TRBJ2-4	.	.	CASSVDSKNIQYF	TGTGCCAGTAGTGTCGACAGCAAAAACATTCAGTACTTC
TRBV11-2	TRBJ2-1	.	.	CASSKDRYNEQFF	TGTGCCAGCAGCAAGGACAGATACAATGAGCAGTTCTTC
TRBV7-9	TRBJ2-7	.	.	CASSASGTGSYEQYF	TGTGCCAGCAGCGCCTCCGGGACGGGCTCCTACGAGCAGTACTTC
TRBV12-3/TRBV12-4	TRBJ1-2	.	.	CASSTRASYGYTF	TGTGCCAGCAGTACCCGGGCTAGCTATGGCTACACCTTC
TRBV5-4	TRBJ1-2	.	few	CASSRGDRLYGYTF	TGTGCCAGCAGCCGCGGAGACCGTCTCTATGGCTACACCTTC
TRBV3-1/TRBV3-2	TRBJ2-4	.	.	CASSSSAGNIQYF	.
TRBV19	TRBJ2-7	TRBD2	.	CASSTPGGLVYEQYF	TGTGCCAGTAGTACGCCGGGGGGGCTTGTGTACGAGCAGTACTTC
TRBV7-2	TRBJ2-1	TRBD2	.	CASSPTGLAGTNNEQFF	TGTGCCAGCAGCCCTACCGGACTAGCGGGGACAAACAATGAGCAGTTCTTC
TRBV2	TRBJ1-3	.	.	CASSGTATGNTIYF	TGTGCCAGCAGCGGGACGGCGACTGGAAACACCATATATTTT
TRBV7-2	TRBJ1-3	TRBD1	.	CASSPTGFSGNTIYF	TGTGCCAGCAGCCCGACAGGGTTCTCTGGAAACACCATATATTTT